The clone carrying this T cell receptor (beta chain) has a count of ten or more. Its antigen is undetermined. Germline assignment: CDR1 SNHLY and CDR2 FYNNEI. The length of the CDR3 is 15 residues. The V end was cut by 4 bases, the J end by 3 bases, with 14 bases between. These data come from a study of spatial heterogeneity in lung cancer. General observations from the study: Resection saw ubiquitous expanded tumor TCRs appear in blood more than follow-up did.

Documented time point: sample taken at primary tumor resection. The donor group consisted of under 95 patients who had untreated, early-stage non-small cell lung cancer. No cell sorting; template was whole RNA from tumor, lung tissue or PBMC. On each TCR cDNA molecule, a unique molecular identifier was present. TCRdb reprocessed the 5' RACE reads via MiXCR and lists one record per CDR3 protein. The data show tens of thousands of distinct CDR3 sequences, 6.3% seen once. This sample comprised PBMCs, obtained at surgery. The rearrangement joins TRBV2 to TRBJ2-3, with D tentatively TRBD1 (5 bases). The TCR comes from a female donor with early-stage non-small cell lung cancer. CDR3 loop: CASSARQGVTDTQYF. As DNA, the CDR3 is TGTGCCAGCAGTGCACGGCAGGGTGTAACAGATACGCAGTATTTT. The whole variable domain, remainder taken from reference TRBV2 and TRBJ2-3, is EPEVTQTPSHQVTQMGQEVILRCVPISNHLYFYWYRQILGQKVEFLVSFYNNEISEKSEIFDDQFSVERPDGSNFTLKIRSTKLEDSAMYFCASSARQGVTDTQYFGPGTRLTVL.